This entry concerns a single T cell receptor beta chain. What it recognizes is unknown. This table comes from immunoSEQ multiplex PCR, and its TCRdb copy is limited to in-frame clones, with some not included. The sample lists roughly 42,000 clones, 80% to 90% occurring once. These data are taken from a study of T cell responses to AZD1222 COVID-19 vaccine. V was clipped by 0 bases and J by 1 base; unmatched bases: 3. The length of the CDR3 is 16 residues. The germline V gene has CDR1 SGHRS and CDR2 YFSETQ. Study-wide points: There were vaccine-associated CD4 TCRs across spike, dominant at 160-218 and 743-854. Clonal diversity was possibly underestimated, and the donors were mostly white British, with more females. Repertoires were sampled only after the peak T cell response.

This chain joins TRBV5-1 and TRBJ2-5, with TRBD2 matching over 10 bases. The sequence was obtained from an adult who received the MenACWY meningococcal vaccine as a control. The source was peripheral blood, collected 28 days after the second dose of the MenACWY control vaccine. The DNA for the CDR3 is TGCGCCAGCAGCTTGGGGACTAGCGGATCCCAAGAGACCCAGTACTTC. Translated, it gives CASSLGTSGSQETQYF.